This TCR beta chain was sequenced during a study of cytotoxic CD8 clonotypes in ibrutinib-treated CLL. The overall study: Around 12 relapsed/refractory, roughly 15 treatment-naive; roughly 18 IGHV unmutated. Each sample contained, on average, approximately 230,000 productive templates and nearly 95,000 productive rearrangements.

The data were produced by immunoSEQ multiplex PCR, yet TCRdb's version contains in-frame clones alone and is incomplete. The top ten hold about 5.8% of the sample, which has nearly 300,000 clones, 60% to 80% seen once. The CDR3 contains 14 residues. V lost 2 bases, J lost 1 base, and 8 bases lay in between. CDR1 and CDR2 (germline): MNHNY, SVGAGI (reference sequence). The sequenced sample was PBMCs, obtained at disease progression, from a patient treated with ibrutinib. The clonotype comes from a human donor with chronic lymphocytic leukemia. This chain connects TRBV6-6 to TRBJ1-2; D may be TRBD1 (5 bases). The CDR3 DNA follows: TGTGCCAGCAGTTACAGGGGATTTAACTATGGCTACACCTTC. Its translation is CASSYRGFNYGYTF.